The 2 T cell receptor beta chains listed next were all sequenced from one sample in a study of Graves' ophthalmopathy and Graves' hyperthyroidism. Amplified material comprised TCR beta CDR3 regions derived from RNA transcripts. HTBI-primed RT-PCR formed the first round, and a multiplex PCR formed the second. TCRdb fed the multiplex PCR reads into MiXCR, producing one record per CDR3 protein. The sample carries approximately 1.2 million distinct CDR3 sequences, approximately 35% recorded once. The sequenced sample consisted of peripheral blood or thyroid tissue (not recorded which). These receptors originate from an adult man with Graves' hyperthyroidism.

About this clonotype itself: A read error may be the cause here, since a much bigger clone is one base away. This likely comes from a read error, as the CDR3 has no conserved phenylalanine or tryptophan at its end. CDR3 amino acids: CASSRPTREQETQYL. CDR3 in DNA: TGTGCCAGCAGTCGACCTACTCGGGAACAAGAGACCCAGTACCTC. The V and J genes are TRBV12-3 or TRBV12-4 and TRBJ2-5; maybe TRBD2 (5 bases). Trimming left V 5 bases short and J 2 bases short, with 15 bases between. The CDR3 runs to 15 residues.

The chain uses TRBV5-8 and TRBJ2-7; TRBD2 agrees at 11 bases. Germline CDR1 is SGHTS and CDR2 is YDEGEE. The trim removed 7 bases at V and 10 bases at J, leaving 7 bases unmatched. CDR3 length equals 12 residues. CDR3: CASVETSGEQYF. In DNA form, the CDR3 reads TGTGCCAGCGTGGAGACTAGCGGGGAACAGTACTTC.